These T cell receptor beta chains were read from a single sample in a study of blood T cell repertoires in COVID-19. Assay used: immunoSEQ multiplex PCR; TCRdb lists only in-frame clones, some missing. The sample consists of some 14,000 clones, around 82% of them appearing once. Source material: peripheral blood. These receptor sequences come from a human donor in a cohort sampled during active COVID-19. Both conserved end residues are part of each CDR3. The D gene is left open where the match is weak. Clone size appears in some rows only: once, few, many, or a class for an expanded clone.

CDR3nt	CDR3aa	j_gene	abundance	d_gene	v_gene
TGTGCCAGCAGCTTAGGGACAGGGGAAGCCGGGGAGCTGTTTTTT	CASSLGTGEAGELFF	TRBJ2-2	.	TRBD1	TRBV11-2
TGTGCCAGCAGCTTGGCCCAGGACAGAAGCTCCTACGAGCAGTACTTC	CASSLAQDRSSYEQYF	TRBJ2-7	few	.	TRBV5-4
TGCAGTGCTAGTGTCTGGGACAGAGCCTACGAGCAGTACTTC	CSASVWDRAYEQYF	TRBJ2-7	.	TRBD1	TRBV20-1
TGCGCCAGCAGCTTGGACCCTGGGACAGCAGAGACCCAGTACTTC	CASSLDPGTAETQYF	TRBJ2-5	.	TRBD1	TRBV5-1
TGTGCCAGCACGGACAGTAACTACAATGAGCAGTTCTTC	CASTDSNYNEQFF	TRBJ2-1	.	.	TRBV2
TGTGCCACCGGGCACATTACCAATCAGCCCCAGCATTTT	CATGHITNQPQHF	TRBJ1-5	once	.	TRBV15
TGTGCCACCAGTGATTTGAATATGGGGACATCCTACGAGCAGTACTTC	CATSDLNMGTSYEQYF	TRBJ2-7	.	.	TRBV24-1
TGTGCCAGCAGCTTGGTGGGACCGGGACAGGGGGCCCCTGGCTACACCTTC	CASSLVGPGQGAPGYTF	TRBJ1-2	.	TRBD1	TRBV5-5
TGTGCCAGCAGCCCGATCTCCCCGGGACAGGGCAATGAAAAACTGTTTTTT	CASSPISPGQGNEKLFF	TRBJ1-4	.	TRBD1	TRBV4-2
TGTGCCAGCAGCCTGCCGGGGGTTAACTATGGCTACACCTTC	CASSLPGVNYGYTF	TRBJ1-2	few	.	TRBV5-4
TGTGCCAGCAGCCTAGGGACAGAATTCATCAAATCCCCTTCCTACGAGCAGTACTTC	CASSLGTEFIKSPSYEQYF	TRBJ2-7	.	TRBD1	TRBV11-3
TGTGCCAGCAGCCCCTACAGGGGCAATGAGCAGTTCTTC	CASSPYRGNEQFF	TRBJ2-1	.	TRBD1	TRBV12-3/TRBV12-4
TGTGCCAGCTGGGGGGACTCAGGCAATGAGCAGTTCTTC	CASWGDSGNEQFF	TRBJ2-1	.	.	TRBV2
TGTGCCAGCAGGACTAGCACAGATACGCAGTATTTT	CASRTSTDTQYF	TRBJ2-3	.	.	TRBV7-2
TGCAGTGCTAGTCCCCCGTTGGCAGGGGAAGGCTACACCTTC	CSASPPLAGEGYTF	TRBJ1-2	.	.	TRBV20-1
TGTGCCAGCAGTGAATACGAGGAACGGGGTGGCTACACCTTC	CASSEYEERGGYTF	TRBJ1-2	.	.	TRBV6-1
TGCAGCGTTGATACCGGGACACAACGCTGGATTACCTACAATGAGCAGTTCTTC	CSVDTGTQRWITYNEQFF	TRBJ2-1	.	.	TRBV29-1
TGTGCCAGCAGTTACGGCCCGAACGCCGGAAGCGGGAGCAGGAGGCAGTACTTC	CASSYGPNAGSGSRRQYF	TRBJ2-7	.	TRBD2	TRBV6-2/TRBV6-3
TGTGCCAGCAAACTACCCATCGGGGAGCTGTTTTTT	CASKLPIGELFF	TRBJ2-2	.	.	TRBV12-3/TRBV12-4
TGTGCCAGCAGCTTATCCGGGGTGGTGAACACTGAAGCTTTCTTT	CASSLSGVVNTEAFF	TRBJ1-1	.	.	TRBV11-1
TGCGCCAGCAGCTTGGCCCCCGGACAGGTGAACACTGAAGCTTTCTTT	CASSLAPGQVNTEAFF	TRBJ1-1	.	TRBD1	TRBV5-1
TGTGCCAGCAGTCTCGGACTAGCGGGGGTGGAGACCCAGTACTTC	CASSLGLAGVETQYF	TRBJ2-5	.	TRBD2	TRBV3-1/TRBV3-2
TGCAGTGCCAGTAGCGGGAGGCACTCCTACGAGCAGTACTTC	CSASSGRHSYEQYF	TRBJ2-7	.	TRBD2	TRBV20-1
TGTGCCAGCACTGCGACAGGGGGGAACTATGGCTACACCTTC	CASTATGGNYGYTF	TRBJ1-2	.	TRBD1	TRBV6-5
TGTGCCAGTAGCATTGAGGGCTCTGGGGCCAACGTCCTGACTTTC	CASSIEGSGANVLTF	TRBJ2-6	few	.	TRBV6-5
TGTGCCAGCTCACCCCCGAACCCGGGACAGCAAGAGACCCAGTACTTC	CASSPPNPGQQETQYF	TRBJ2-5	.	TRBD1	TRBV18
TGTGCCAGCAGCTTAAAATCAGGAGGCCCTATGGGAGATACGCAGTATTTT	CASSLKSGGPMGDTQYF	TRBJ2-3	.	.	TRBV7-9
TGTGCCAGCAGCTCTTCTCGGGGGTACGAGCAGTACTTC	CASSSSRGYEQYF	TRBJ2-7	.	.	TRBV4-2
TGTGCCAGTAGTAAAAGAGGGAATGAGCAGTTCTTC	CASSKRGNEQFF	TRBJ2-1	.	.	TRBV19
TGTGCCAGCAGTGAAGTCAGAGGGGGCCCCAATGGCTACACCTTC	CASSEVRGGPNGYTF	TRBJ1-2	.	TRBD1	TRBV2
TGTGCTAGTGGTTTGGTACGGTTAGCGGGGAGTTTCTACGAGCAGTACTTC	CASGLVRLAGSFYEQYF	TRBJ2-7	.	TRBD2	TRBV12-5
TGTGCCAGCAGCTTAGTTGCGGGGGCCGCCACAGATACGCAGTATTTT	CASSLVAGAATDTQYF	TRBJ2-3	.	.	TRBV7-8
TGTGCCAGCAGTACGAGGGGGAGCGAGCAGTACTTC	CASSTRGSEQYF	TRBJ2-7	.	.	TRBV6-5
TGTGCCAGCAGTCCCTACACAGATACGCAGTATTTT	CASSPYTDTQYF	TRBJ2-3	.	.	TRBV28
TGTGCCAGCAGTTTAAGCCAAAACATTCAGTACTTC	CASSLSQNIQYF	TRBJ2-4	once	.	TRBV12-3/TRBV12-4
TGTGCCAGCAGTTACAGCGGGCCTAGCGGGATCCACAATGAGCAGTTCTTC	CASSYSGPSGIHNEQFF	TRBJ2-1	.	TRBD2	TRBV6-2/TRBV6-3
TGTGCCAGCAGTGATCCCCGAAGGGGGGGATCCTATAATTCACCCCTCCACTTT	CASSDPRRGGSYNSPLHF	TRBJ1-6	.	.	TRBV2
TGTGCCAGCAGTTTGGGCCCGTCGGAGACCCAGTACTTC	CASSLGPSETQYF	TRBJ2-5	.	.	TRBV12-3/TRBV12-4
TGTGCCAGCAGCTTACATCCAGCGGAAACACAAGAGACCCAGTACTTC	CASSLHPAETQETQYF	TRBJ2-5	.	.	TRBV7-2
TGTGCCAGCAGCTTGGTTTCAGCGTCTAGCGGGGGGGCAGGAGAGACCCAGTACTTC	CASSLVSASSGGAGETQYF	TRBJ2-5	.	TRBD2	TRBV5-6
TGTGCCAGTAGTCACGGGCCGGCAGGGGCTTACGAGCAGTACTTC	CASSHGPAGAYEQYF	TRBJ2-7	.	.	TRBV19
TGTGCCAGCTTGTTGGGGGGGGACCAGGATGAGCAGTTCTTC	CASLLGGDQDEQFF	TRBJ2-1	.	TRBD2	TRBV27
TGTGCCAGCAGCTCCGGGACAATGAACACTGAAGCTTTCTTT	CASSSGTMNTEAFF	TRBJ1-1	once	.	TRBV25-1
TGTGCCAGCAGCCAAGATCGTCTAGCGGGGCTGAACACCGGGGAGCTGTTTTTT	CASSQDRLAGLNTGELFF	TRBJ2-2	.	TRBD2	TRBV4-2
TGTGCCAGCAGCAAAGGGGGTACCACTAGCACAGATACGCAGTATTTT	CASSKGGTTSTDTQYF	TRBJ2-3	.	.	TRBV9
TGTGCCAGCAGCCTCGGTCTAGCGGGGGGAGGGGCAGATACGCAGTATTTT	CASSLGLAGGGADTQYF	TRBJ2-3	.	TRBD2	TRBV7-2
TGTGCCAGCAGTCGCCGACTAGCGGGAGGGACCGGGGAGCTGTTTTTT	CASSRRLAGGTGELFF	TRBJ2-2	.	TRBD2	TRBV28
TGTGCCAGCAGTCTATGGACAGGGAAGGTGTACGAGCAGTACTTC	CASSLWTGKVYEQYF	TRBJ2-7	once	TRBD1	TRBV5-5
TGTGCCACAAAAGGCCTAGCGGGTGACGGGGAGCTGTTTTTT	CATKGLAGDGELFF	TRBJ2-2	few	TRBD2	TRBV24-1
TGCAGTGCTAGTAACAGGGGGCGCAGCACTGAAGCTTTCTTT	CSASNRGRSTEAFF	TRBJ1-1	.	TRBD1	TRBV20-1
TGTGCCAGCAGCCAAGATTTGGCGGGCCGATCCTATGGCTACACCTTC	CASSQDLAGRSYGYTF	TRBJ1-2	.	.	TRBV4-2
TGCAGTGCTAGTTTCCGGGGGGCGGCGAACACTGAAGCTTTCTTT	CSASFRGAANTEAFF	TRBJ1-1	once	.	TRBV20-1
TGTGCCAGCAGTTCCAGGTTGGGACTAGCGACAATCTACGAGCAGTACTTC	CASSSRLGLATIYEQYF	TRBJ2-7	.	TRBD2	TRBV28
TGTGCCAGCCAACAGTTCATGAACACTGAAGCTTTCTTT	CASQQFMNTEAFF	TRBJ1-1	.	.	TRBV6-5
TGTGCCAGCAGTTTAGGGGGCCCCAGCTTCTCACCCCTCCACTTT	CASSLGGPSFSPLHF	TRBJ1-6	.	.	TRBV28
TGTGCCAGCAGGCCGTCGGGGGGCTCTAATGAAAAACTGTTTTTT	CASRPSGGSNEKLFF	TRBJ1-4	.	.	TRBV6-6
TGTGCCAGCAGCTTCGGCGGGAGGGTGGATGAGCAGTTCTTC	CASSFGGRVDEQFF	TRBJ2-1	.	TRBD2	TRBV7-2
TGCGCCAGCAGCCAAGATTTGGCCACTGAAGCTTTCTTT	CASSQDLATEAFF	TRBJ1-1	once	.	TRBV4-3
TGCGCCAGCAGCCAAGATCGGAGTATTACCTATGGCTACACCTTC	CASSQDRSITYGYTF	TRBJ1-2	once	.	TRBV4-3
TGTGCCAGCATGGAGCAGACCTATAGCAATCAGCCCCAGCATTTT	CASMEQTYSNQPQHF	TRBJ1-5	.	.	TRBV21-1